Presented here are 23 T cell receptor beta chains from one specimen sequenced in a study of blood T cells in healthy people across ages. Together with a sample-barcoded 5' primer, a J-beta primer mix was included in a second PCR lasting about 7 to 12 cycles. TCRdb used MiXCR to reprocess the 5' RACE reads, holding one entry per CDR3 protein. The sample has 550,000 to 600,000 distinct CDR3 sequences; 25% to 30% are singletons. Sample: blood. The receptors stem from a woman between 70 and 85 years old in good health.

The CDR3 sequence is CASSPRLNEQFF. CDR3 coding DNA: TGTGCCAGCTCACCTAGGCTCAATGAGCAGTTCTTC. The rearrangement links TRBV18 to TRBJ2-1; no clear D. The CDR3 has 12 residues. Germline CDR1 is KGHSH and CDR2 is LQKENI. V was pared by 3 bases and J by 6 bases, with 6 bases between. The full variable domain, in which reference TRBV18 and TRBJ2-1 provide the parts outside the CDR3, is NAGVMQNPRHLVRRRGQEARLRCSPMKGHSHVYWYRQLPEEGLKFMVYLQKENIIDESGMPKERFSAEFPKEGPSILRIQQVVRGDSAAYFCASSPRLNEQFFGPGTRLTVL.

This chain connects TRBV4-3 to TRBJ2-3; D unclear. Trimming left V 0 bases short and J 8 bases short, with 12 bases between. The CDR3 has 14 residues. Germline CDR1 and CDR2: LGHNA and YSLEER. In DNA form, the CDR3 reads TGCGCCAGCAGCCAAGACCGCCTAATAAGTACGCAGTATTTT. Translation gives CASSQDRLISTQYF.

This chain joins TRBV20-1 and TRBJ1-4, with D perhaps TRBD1 (5 bases). The CDR3 contains 16 residues. The germline gives CDR1 DFQATT, CDR2 SNEGSKA (reference sequence). Trimming stripped 0 bases from V and 7 bases from J, with 18 bases between. The CDR3 region has the DNA TGCAGTGCTAGAGATGGGAGTAGGGTCAGGGCTGAAAAACTGTTTTTT. Amino acid sequence: CSARDGSRVRAEKLFF.

Many counts were recorded for this clonotype. The gene calls are TRBV11-2 and TRBJ2-5; a weak D match, TRBD2 (6 bases). The end of the DNA aligns better with TRBJ2-1, so the J call may be wrong. Germline-derived CDR1 and CDR2 are SGHAT and FQNNGV. CDR3 size: 14 residues. The chain's CDR3 is CASSLAAGPSEQFF. The CDR3 DNA sequence: TGTGCCAGCAGCTTAGCGGCGGGGCCTAGTGAGCAGTTCTTC.

This clonotype was detected a few times. The chain uses TRBV29-1 and TRBJ2-3, with D possibly called TRBD1 or TRBD2 (6 bases each). V shed 5 bases and J shed 6 bases, with 18 bases lying between them. From germline, CDR1 is SQVTM and CDR2 ANQGSEA. This CDR3 comprises 14 residues. CDR3 region: CSVSTGAKTDTQYF. CDR3 bases: TGCAGCGTTAGTACGGGGGCTAAGACGGATACGCAGTATTTT.

This chain links TRBV5-6 with TRBJ2-6; 10 positions match TRBD1. J gave up 0 bases and V 5 bases, and 2 bases lay outside the gene matches. The CDR3 totals 16 residues. Germline-derived CDR1 and CDR2 are SGHDT and YYEEEE. This CDR3 is CASRRTGGSGANVLTF. The CDR3 nucleotides are TGTGCCAGCAGGCGGACAGGGGGCTCTGGGGCCAACGTCCTGACTTTC.

The chain has TRBV20-1 and TRBJ2-2; the match to TRBD1 covers 9 bases. The J segment lost 4 bases and the V segment lost 2 bases, leaving 8 bases of the junction unmatched. The length of the CDR3 is 16 residues. Germline loops: CDR1 DFQATT, CDR2 SNEGSKA (reference sequence). CDR3 amino acids: CSARRGNRGRTGELFF. The CDR3 coding sequence is TGCAGTGCTAGAAGGGGTAACAGGGGGCGCACCGGGGAGCTGTTTTTT.

The V gene is TRBV5-1, the J gene TRBJ2-4; unclear D gene. Looked up from germline, CDR1 is SGHRS and CDR2 is YFSETQ. The ends were cut back, 0 bases at V and 0 bases at J, with 13 bases in the middle. This CDR3 contains 17 residues. The CDR3: CASSLVPLGLAKNIQYF. The CDR3, as DNA: TGCGCCAGCAGCTTGGTGCCATTGGGATTAGCCAAAAACATTCAGTACTTC. The full variable domain, rest sourced from reference TRBV5-1 and TRBJ2-4, is KAGVTQTPRYLIKTRGQQVTLSCSPISGHRSVSWYQQTPGQGLQFLFEYFSETQRNKGNFPGRFSGRQFSNSRSEMNVSTLELGDSALYLCASSLVPLGLAKNIQYFGAGTRLSVL.

A word on this clonotype: A junction end diverges from the germline sequence, so it may reflect a read error. Written as DNA, the CDR3 is TGCGCCAGCACCATACTAGCGGGGGGGCCCGCCGGGGAGCTGTTTTTT. It is translated as CASTILAGGPAGELFF. The genes are TRBV2 and TRBJ2-2, with TRBD2 matching over 13 bases. This CDR3 is 16 amino acids long. Germline assignment: CDR1 SNHLY and CDR2 FYNNEI.

This clonotype has just one count. The chain uses TRBV29-1 and TRBJ1-2, with a weak D call TRBD1 (5 bases). The CDR3 sequence is 12 residues long. The V and J ends lost 4 bases and 6 bases respectively, with 12 bases between them. Looked up from germline, CDR1 is SQVTM and CDR2 is ANQGSEA. The DNA for the CDR3 is TGCAGCGTTGCGACAGCGGCCAATGGCTACACCTTC. Its protein product is CSVATAANGYTF.

This clonotype has just a few counts. The V call is TRBV7-2, the J call TRBJ2-1; 9 nucleotides match TRBD2. With the DNA end fitting TRBJ2-7 better, the J assignment may be wrong. CDR3 size: 14 residues. Germline V gene sequence: CDR1 SGHTA, CDR2 FQGNSA. The CDR3, as DNA: TGTGCCAGCAGCAACCGCGGGGGGGTCCGGGAGCAGTACTTC. This encodes CASSNRGGVREQYF.

The genes are TRBV5-1 and TRBJ2-2; D gene uncertain. Trimming left V 4 bases short and J 0 bases short, with 16 bases between. Germline loops: CDR1 SGHRS, CDR2 YFSETQ. The CDR3 has 17 amino acids. The CDR3 here is CASSPEWGRANTGELFF. The CDR3 nucleotides are TGCGCCAGCAGCCCCGAGTGGGGTCGGGCGAACACCGGGGAGCTGTTTTTT.

V gene TRBV29-1 combines with J gene TRBJ1-1, with unresolved D. V was trimmed by 5 bases and J by 7 bases, leaving 8 bases between them. Germline assignment: CDR1 SQVTM and CDR2 ANQGSEA. The CDR3 has 10 residues. This CDR3 is CSVYESEAFF. In nucleotides, the CDR3 is TGCAGCGTTTACGAGAGTGAAGCTTTCTTT.

The rearrangement links TRBV20-1 to TRBJ2-7; 8 bases agree with TRBD1. Trimming took 4 bases from V and 1 from J; bases not matched to a gene: 3. Germline V gene data show CDR1 as DFQATT and CDR2 as SNEGSKA (reference sequence). This CDR3 has 13 residues. Here the CDR3 reads CSATRDRSYEQYF. CDR3 sequence (DNA): TGCAGTGCTACCCGGGACAGGTCCTACGAGCAGTACTTC.

The chain links TRBV3-1 to TRBJ1-5, with D possibly being TRBD1 (5 bases). There are 14 residues in the CDR3. V was trimmed by 4 bases and J by 3 bases, leaving 10 bases between them. Germline V gene data show CDR1 as LGHDT and CDR2 as YNNKEL (reference sequence). The CDR3 nucleotides are TGTGCCAGCAGCCTGATAGGGGACAATCAGCCCCAGCATTTT. It codes for CASSLIGDNQPQHF.

For this clonotype: One end of the junction fails to match germline, which may point to a read error. V gene TRBV29-1 combines with J gene TRBJ1-1; a weak D match, TRBD1 (5 bases). Per germline, CDR1 SQVTM and CDR2 ANQGSEA. This CDR3 spans 14 amino acids. The CDR3 nucleotides read TGCAGCGTTGACCAGGCCGGTGGGGCGGATGAACCTTTCTTT. Protein: CSVDQAGGADEPFF.

This clonotype was counted only a few times. Here the CDR3 DNA reads TGCAGTGCTAGACGGTCCGGAACGTCGACCGGGGAGCTGTTTTTT. Translating it yields CSARRSGTSTGELFF. This rearrangement joins TRBV20-1 to TRBJ2-2; no firm D call. Deletions cut 2 bases from V and 5 bases from J, with 15 bases between. The CDR3 is 15 amino acids. Germline CDR1 is DFQATT and CDR2 is SNEGSKA (reference sequence).

The sample holds many counts of this clonotype. The chain couples TRBV11-2 to TRBJ2-1; the D is unclear. The V gene's germline CDR1 is SGHAT and CDR2 FQNNGV. The V and J ends lost 5 bases and 5 bases respectively, with 19 bases between them. This CDR3 spans 16 amino acids. CDR3: CASSPTTLYRNNEQFF. CDR3 in DNA: TGTGCCAGCAGCCCTACAACCCTTTATCGAAACAATGAGCAGTTCTTC.

This clonotype was found a few times. Here the CDR3 reads CAWRRGNYGYTF. DNA for the CDR3: TGTGCCTGGAGAAGAGGGAACTATGGCTACACCTTC. The V and J genes are TRBV30 and TRBJ1-2; unclear D gene. Trimming pared 3 bases from V and 2 bases from J, leaving 7 bases between. The CDR3 extends over 12 amino acids. Germline loops: CDR1 GTSNPN, CDR2 SVGIG (reference sequence).

This clonotype was seen ten or more times. The V call is TRBV11-3, the J call TRBJ1-2; D is uncertain. V shed 3 bases and J shed 3 bases, with 5 bases lying between them. This CDR3 has 12 residues. Germline CDR1 SGHNT, CDR2 YENEEA. CDR3: CASSFTDYGYTF. In nucleotides, the CDR3 is TGTGCCAGCAGCTTTACCGACTATGGCTACACCTTC.

This clonotype was seen a handful of times. The chain has TRBV7-2 and TRBJ2-7; 10 nucleotides agree with TRBD2. V lost 6 bases, J lost 3 bases, and 8 bases stayed unmatched. The CDR3 length is 15 residues. Germline assignment: CDR1 SGHTA and CDR2 FQGNSA. The CDR3 nucleotides are TGTGCCAGCAGAAATAGCGGGGGGTCTTTCTACGAGCAGTACTTC. Translation: CASRNSGGSFYEQYF.

This clonotype turned up a few times. The J gene is TRBJ2-1, the V gene TRBV7-9; 10 nucleotides align to TRBD2. Germline CDR1 reads SEHNR; CDR2 reads FQNEAQ (reference sequence). The J segment lost 13 bases and the V segment lost 1 base, leaving 10 bases of the junction unmatched. The CDR3 runs 15 residues. The CDR3 coding sequence is TGTGCCAGCAGCTTAGAGACTAGCGGGCTCCTTATCCAGTTCTTC. Translation: CASSLETSGLLIQFF.

The sample holds a few counts of this clonotype. The chain uses TRBV3-1 and TRBJ1-1; D gene uncertain. This CDR3 contains 16 residues. V was clipped by 0 bases and J by 3 bases, with 14 bases between them. Germline lookup yields CDR1 LGHDT and CDR2 YNNKEL (reference sequence). CDR3 nucleotides: TGTGCCAGCAGCCAAGATATGTTCGGGGTAGACACTGAAGCTTTCTTT. Amino acid sequence: CASSQDMFGVDTEAFF.